This TCR beta chain was recovered during a study of lymphopenia after photon versus proton radiotherapy (dated by TCRdb to the late 2010s). Regarding the complete study: The immunological effects of photon versus proton radiation therapy were compared in patients with gastrointestinal tumors who developed high-grade lymphopenia. A cohort of some 21 patients with gastrointestinal tumors who received either photon or proton therapy and subsequently developed lymphopenia was included. The goal of the study was to characterize the differences between the two radiation modalities in how they affect the immune system. Study-wide conclusions, independent of this receptor: After the lymphocyte count nadir, oligoclonal expansion, especially of CD8+ Temra cells, was observed in photon-treated repertoires, and the drop in diversity was driven by this expansion. Proton-treated patients stayed relatively stable during treatment, while photon-treated patients lost naive T cells and TCR diversity and gained effector/memory populations. Across the cohort, among patients who died, a greater drop in TCR diversity after the nadir was inversely correlated with overall survival time. The survival association was examined only in patients who died, and the authors described better survival with proton therapy as a possibility, not as a demonstrated result.

Library construction relied on the immunoSEQ multiplex PCR assay. T cell repertoires were profiled with deep sequencing of rearranged TCR beta loci together with multiparametric flow cytometry. The table was pulled from immuneACCESS by TCRdb, which kept in-frame rearrangements only. Such tables lose some clones; where checked, under half of the loss comes from unresolved V genes, and the rest has no known cause. The sample profile shows 39,000 or so clones; 92% of them were found once. The top ten clones comprise 15% of the sample. On this clone itself: Its antigen has not been determined. Per-base qualities were not stored, and no clone one base away is much larger.

The CDR3 holds 13 amino acids from the cysteine to the phenylalanine. The DNA shown is the 39-base CDR3, in frame from base 1. CDR1 and CDR2 are read off the germline V gene as SGDLS and YYNGEE. At the junction V is shortened by 2 bases and J by 5 bases; bases outside the gene matches: 3. This sample comprised peripheral blood, obtained from a patient treated with photon-based radiotherapy. Recombination joined TRBV9 with TRBJ2-5, and TRBD1 matches 7 of the central bases. The origin of this receptor is a man in his 60s with cholangiocarcinoma. The CDR3 reads CASSVQQGETQYF. The nucleotides are TGTGCCAGCAGCGTGCAACAGGGGGAGACCCAGTACTTC.